The 17 T cell receptor beta chains below come from one sample, sequenced in a study of blood T cell repertoires in COVID-19. Sequenced by immunoSEQ multiplex PCR; TCRdb stores in-frame clones only, minus some. This sample has more than 35,000 clones; more than 70% occur once, and the top ten carry about 32%. Sequencing was done on a sample of peripheral blood. These TCRs come from a man aged 65 to 85 with active COVID-19.

This sequence joins TRBV14 and TRBJ2-7; 10 bases line up with TRBD2. CDR3 size: 14 residues. Trimming at V came to 3 bases and at J to 5 bases, leaving 4 bases not matched to a gene. Germline CDR1 SGHDN, CDR2 FVKESK. The CDR3 DNA sequence: TGTGCCAGCAGCCAGATCGGACTAGCGGACGAGCAGTACTTC. This gives the protein CASSQIGLADEQYF.

V gene TRBV27 combines with J gene TRBJ2-1, with 12 bases aligning to TRBD2. J gave up 8 bases and V 3 bases, and 8 bases lay outside the gene matches. In germline, CDR1 is MNHEY, CDR2 SMNVEV (reference sequence). The CDR3 has 16 amino acids. CDR3 nucleotide sequence: TGTGCCAGCAGTTTCAGCCTAGCGGGAGGGCGAGATGAGCAGTTCTTC. This translates into CASSFSLAGGRDEQFF.

The V and J genes are TRBV4-2 and TRBJ2-3; a possible D gene is TRBD1 (6 bases). Trimming took off 2 bases at V and 5 bases at J, with 11 bases between the two ends. The CDR3 covers 14 residues. The germline V gene encodes CDR1 LGHNA and CDR2 YNFKEQ. CDR3 protein: CASSQSGDVDTQYF. CDR3 nucleotide sequence: TGTGCCAGCAGCCAATCAGGGGACGTAGATACGCAGTATTTT.

V usage is TRBV19 and J usage is TRBJ1-2; D possibly corresponds to TRBD1 (6 bases). V was trimmed by 5 bases and J by 4 bases, leaving 11 bases between them. Germline V CDR1 and CDR2: LNHDA, SQIVND (reference sequence). The CDR3 length is 13 residues. CDR3 sequence reads: CASSHGTTYGYTF. The CDR3 DNA is TGTGCCAGTAGTCACGGGACAACCTATGGCTACACCTTC.

The sample holds one count of this clone. The chain links TRBV2 to TRBJ2-5; D perhaps matches TRBD2 (5 bases). The CDR3 length is 15 residues. Germline V gene data show CDR1 as SNHLY and CDR2 as FYNNEI. Between the trimmed V and J ends, which lost 3 bases and 7 bases, there was a span of 18 bases. The CDR3 DNA is TGTGCCAGCAGTGATCTGAAGGCGGGCGCGGGGACCCAGTACTTC. Its translation is CASSDLKAGAGTQYF. The full variable domain, completed using reference TRBV2 and TRBJ2-5, is EPEVTQTPSHQVTQMGQEVILRCVPISNHLYFYWYRQILGQKVEFLVSFYNNEISEKSEIFDDQFSVERPDGSNFTLKIRSTKLEDSAMYFCASSDLKAGAGTQYFGPGTRLLVL.

The chain has TRBV7-2 and TRBJ1-1, with 7 positions matching TRBD1. In germline, CDR1 is SGHTA, CDR2 FQGNSA. The CDR3 sequence is 16 residues long. V trimming: 6 bases; J trimming: 3 bases; junction bases outside the gene matches: 13. The CDR3: CASRALPGTDYTEAFF. The CDR3 DNA reads as TGTGCCAGCAGAGCCTTGCCCGGGACAGACTACACTGAAGCTTTCTTT.

The chain employs TRBV7-8 and TRBJ2-7; 12 bases match TRBD2. The CDR3 has 18 amino acids. The germline V gene encodes CDR1 SGHVS and CDR2 FQNEAQ. The ends lost 1 base at V and 0 bases at J; junction bases unmatched: 7. CDR3 coding DNA: TGTGCCAGCAGCTTAGGGACTAGCGGGGTCCTTTCCTCCTACGAGCAGTACTTC. Protein product: CASSLGTSGVLSSYEQYF.

In this sample, this clone turned up a few times. The J gene is TRBJ1-2, the V gene TRBV6-6; 10 nucleotides agree with TRBD1. From germline, CDR1 is MNHNY and CDR2 SVGAGI (reference sequence). This CDR3 has 15 amino acids. After removal of 0 bases from V and 8 bases from J, the junction contained 6 bases not matched to a gene. DNA of the CDR3: TGTGCCAGCAGTTACTCGGGACAGGGGCGTATGGGCTACACCTTC. Its translation: CASSYSGQGRMGYTF.

The chain carries TRBV3-1 (or the pseudogene TRBV3-2) and TRBJ1-2, with a tentative D call TRBD1 (6 bases). The V gene's germline CDR1 is LGHDT and CDR2 YNNKEL (reference sequence). Trimming pared 5 bases from V and 3 bases from J, leaving 19 bases between. The CDR3 length is 16 residues. DNA of the CDR3: TGTGCCAGCAGCTTCCGGGACACAGGACCTTACTATGGCTACACCTTC. This translates into CASSFRDTGPYYGYTF.

This clone was observed a single time. This chain links TRBV25-1 with TRBJ1-1, with a weak D call TRBD1 (5 bases). The CDR3 loop spans 14 amino acids. Trimming removed 1 base at V and 4 bases at J, with 10 bases between. The germline CDR1 and CDR2 sequences are MGHDK and SYGVNS. The chain's CDR3 is CASSEWGRSTEAFF. In DNA form, the CDR3 reads TGTGCCAGCAGTGAATGGGGCCGTAGCACTGAAGCTTTCTTT.

The chain combines TRBV7-6 with TRBJ1-1; D call uncertain. From germline, CDR1 is SGHVS and CDR2 FNYEAQ. The V and J ends lost 5 bases and 1 base respectively, with 14 bases between them. This CDR3 is 15 amino acids long. This CDR3 reads CASSPLTTGNTEAFF. The CDR3 DNA reads TGTGCCAGCAGCCCTTTAACGACTGGGAACACTGAAGCTTTCTTT.

The chain couples TRBV9 to TRBJ2-7; 10 nucleotides match TRBD2. Germline V lookup: CDR1 SGDLS, CDR2 YYNGEE. The CDR3 is made up of 17 amino acids. V gave up 0 bases and J gave up 1 base; unmatched junction bases: 7. CDR3 sequence (DNA): TGTGCCAGCAGCGTAGGAGACGGACTAGCGGCTTCCTACGAGCAGTACTTC. Protein product: CASSVGDGLAASYEQYF.

The chain carries TRBV28 and TRBJ1-1, with 7 bases aligning to TRBD1. V was clipped by 6 bases and J by 0 bases; unmatched bases: 10. This CDR3 has 16 amino acids. CDR1 MDHEN and CDR2 SYDVKM come from the germline V gene. The CDR3: CASRPSRGQMNTEAFF. In DNA, the CDR3 is TGTGCCAGCAGGCCTTCCCGGGGACAGATGAACACTGAAGCTTTCTTT.

This clone was seen only a few times. The chain has TRBV29-1 and TRBJ2-2; 11 nucleotides line up with TRBD1. Germline V gene data show CDR1 as SQVTM and CDR2 as ANQGSEA. V dropped 8 bases and J dropped 6; count of bases not matched to a gene: 8. The CDR3 covers 14 residues. The CDR3 DNA is TGCAGCATATCGGGACAGGGGGTCGCCGGGGAGCTGTTTTTT. It codes for CSISGQGVAGELFF.

V gene TRBV10-3 combines with J gene TRBJ2-1; D not certain. Looked up from germline, CDR1 is ENHRY and CDR2 is SYGVKD. V gave up 2 bases and J gave up 8 bases, with 13 bases separating them. This CDR3 has 14 residues. The chain's CDR3 is CAISEGSFGHEQFF. Written as DNA, the CDR3 is TGTGCCATCAGTGAGGGAAGTTTTGGGCATGAGCAGTTCTTC.

The chain combines TRBV2 with TRBJ1-1; no definite D call. Germline CDR1 is SNHLY and CDR2 is FYNNEI. This CDR3 is 14 amino acids long. V shed 0 bases and J shed 4 bases, with 9 bases lying between them. The chain's CDR3 is CASSEAAGSTEAFF. In DNA, the CDR3 is TGTGCCAGCAGTGAAGCGGCGGGGAGCACTGAAGCTTTCTTT.

This rearrangement joins TRBV19 to TRBJ1-2, with 8 bases fitting TRBD1. Germline CDR1 reads LNHDA; CDR2 reads SQIVND (reference sequence). The ends lost 3 bases at V and 6 bases at J; junction bases unmatched: 9. The CDR3 covers 15 residues. The CDR3 DNA reads as TGTGCCAGTAGTATCCCGGACAGGGATTGGGATGGCTACACCTTC. Translating gives CASSIPDRDWDGYTF.